This T cell receptor (beta chain) was identified in a study of human T cells and chemical hapten exposure. The overall study: Sensitization involved placing 2% DPC onto a 2 cm by 2 cm region of upper inner arm skin. Upper back patch tests used 0.01% DPC, scored after 6 days.

J gave up 5 bases and V 5 bases, and 5 bases lay outside the gene matches. The CDR3 has 14 residues. TCRdb redid the calling of the RACE reads with MiXCR, one entry per CDR3 protein. The table lists about 120,000 distinct CDR3 sequences, around 10% of them singletons, with about 1.4% in the top ten. Time point specified: patch test 1, 2 weeks after DPC sensitization. Documented treatment: therapeutic diphenylcyclopropenone sensitization with weekly scalp DPC. The sample holds a few counts of this clonotype. The chain has TRBV12-3 or TRBV12-4 and TRBJ1-1; 10 nucleotides line up with TRBD1. The source was whole blood, collected in connection with sensitization to the hapten diphenylcyclopropenone (DPC). The clonotype comes from a woman in her forties or fifties with alopecia areata. Some clones in this sample may be carry-over from other donors' samples. CDR3 sequence: CASSRGTGETEAFF. CDR3 nucleotide sequence: TGTGCCAGCAGTAGAGGGACAGGGGAGACTGAAGCTTTCTTT.